A single sample is the source of the 7 T cell receptor beta chains below, sequenced in a study of technical replicates of blood from several donors. Profiling relied on immunoSEQ multiplex PCR, and the TCRdb table lists in-frame clones only, not all of them. This table holds about 100,000 clones, roughly 94% found once. Material for sequencing was T cells isolated from PBMCs. The receptors here all came from a human donor in good health.

Details on this clone: The junction departs from germline at one end; a sequencing error may be responsible. The rearrangement links TRBV7-7 to TRBJ2-5; D is uncertain. The CDR3 covers 15 residues. CDR1 is SSHAT and CDR2 is FNYEAQ in the germline V gene (reference sequence). The chain's CDR3 is CASSLGFGAEETQYF. DNA for the CDR3: TGTGCTAGCAGCTTAGGGTTCGGAGCCGAAGAGACCCAGTACTTC.

The sample holds one count of this clone. The gene calls are TRBV4-1 and TRBJ2-7, with a tentative D call TRBD1 (5 bases). CDR1 and CDR2 from the germline V gene are MGHRA and YSYEKL. The V end was cut by 3 bases, the J end by 7 bases, with 7 bases between. This CDR3 contains 11 residues. For the CDR3, the DNA is TGCGCCAGCAGCCAGGGGCGAGAGCAGTACTTC. Protein product: CASSQGREQYF.

This chain links TRBV5-6 with TRBJ1-1; 8 nucleotides match TRBD1. This CDR3 spans 15 amino acids. V lost 4 bases, J lost 1 base, and 6 bases stayed unmatched. Germline CDR1 is SGHDT and CDR2 is YYEEEE. The CDR3 nucleotides read TGTGCCAGCAGCCAACCAGGGGGCAAGAACACTGAAGCTTTCTTT. It codes for CASSQPGGKNTEAFF.

This chain links TRBV5-1 with TRBJ2-1; D uncertain. Germline V gene sequence: CDR1 SGHRS, CDR2 YFSETQ. The CDR3 sequence is 15 residues long. V lost 6 bases and J 2 bases, leaving 15 bases between the germline ends. The CDR3 DNA follows: TGCGCCAGCACCCCTCGGCTTGGAGCCTACAATGAGCAGTTCTTC. Translated, it gives CASTPRLGAYNEQFF. Full variable domain (remainder filled in from reference TRBV5-1 and TRBJ2-1): KAGVTQTPRYLIKTRGQQVTLSCSPISGHRSVSWYQQTPGQGLQFLFEYFSETQRNKGNFPGRFSGRQFSNSRSEMNVSTLELGDSALYLCASTPRLGAYNEQFFGPGTRLTVL.

This clone was seen just once. The V and J genes are TRBV11-2 and TRBJ1-1; D is undetermined. The CDR3 covers 15 residues. The germline V gene encodes CDR1 SGHAT and CDR2 FQNNGV. Deletions cut 0 bases from V and 1 base from J, with 9 bases between. The CDR3 DNA reads TGTGCCAGCAGCTTAGATTCCTCCCCGAACACTGAAGCTTTCTTT. Translated: CASSLDSSPNTEAFF.

This clone has only one observation. The V call is TRBV7-3, the J call TRBJ2-7, with D possibly TRBD2 on 7 matching bases. Trimming cost V 5 bases and J 0 bases, with 14 bases left between them. Per germline, CDR1 SGHTA and CDR2 FQGTGA. The CDR3 totals 15 residues. The DNA for the CDR3 is TGTGCCAGCAGCCTCTTAGGGGGGGACTCCTACGAGCAGTACTTC. The encoded protein is CASSLLGGDSYEQYF. The full variable domain, in which reference TRBV7-3 and TRBJ2-7 provide the parts outside the CDR3, is GAGVSQTPSNKVTEKGKYVELRCDPISGHTALYWYRQSLGQGPEFLIYFQGTGAADDSGLPNDRFFAVRPEGSVSTLKIQRTERGDSAVYLCASSLLGGDSYEQYFGPGTRLTVT.

This clone was observed a handful of times. This chain uses TRBV4-1 with TRBJ2-7; no definite D call. In germline, CDR1 is MGHRA, CDR2 YSYEKL. V was cut by 1 base and J by 8 bases, with 12 bases left in between. This CDR3 is built from 13 residues. The CDR3 DNA reads as TGCGCCAGCAGCCAAGGGCACGATACCCAGCAGTACTTC. This sequence encodes CASSQGHDTQQYF.